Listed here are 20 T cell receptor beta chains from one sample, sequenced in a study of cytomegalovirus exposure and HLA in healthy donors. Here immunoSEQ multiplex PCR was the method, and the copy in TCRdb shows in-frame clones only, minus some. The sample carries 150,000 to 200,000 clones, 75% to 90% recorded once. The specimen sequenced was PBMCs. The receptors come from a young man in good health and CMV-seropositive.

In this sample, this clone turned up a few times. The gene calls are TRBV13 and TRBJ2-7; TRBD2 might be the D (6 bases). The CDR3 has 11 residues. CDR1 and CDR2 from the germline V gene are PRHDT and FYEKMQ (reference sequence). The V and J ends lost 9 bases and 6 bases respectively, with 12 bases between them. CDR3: CASRRGGEQYF. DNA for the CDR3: TGTGCCAGTCGAAGGGGAGGCGAGCAGTACTTC.

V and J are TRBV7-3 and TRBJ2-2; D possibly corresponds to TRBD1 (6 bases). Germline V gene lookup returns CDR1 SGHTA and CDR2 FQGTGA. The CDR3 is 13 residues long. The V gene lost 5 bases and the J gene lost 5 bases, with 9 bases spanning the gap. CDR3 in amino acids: CASSPQGTGELFF. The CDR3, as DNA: TGTGCCAGCAGCCCACAGGGAACCGGGGAGCTGTTTTTT.

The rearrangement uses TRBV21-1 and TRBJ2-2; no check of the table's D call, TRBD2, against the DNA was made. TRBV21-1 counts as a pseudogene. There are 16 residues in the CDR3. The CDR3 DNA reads TGTGCCAGCAGCCCGGGGGGGGGAAGGAACACCGGGGAGCTGTTTTTT. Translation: CASSPGGGRNTGELFF.

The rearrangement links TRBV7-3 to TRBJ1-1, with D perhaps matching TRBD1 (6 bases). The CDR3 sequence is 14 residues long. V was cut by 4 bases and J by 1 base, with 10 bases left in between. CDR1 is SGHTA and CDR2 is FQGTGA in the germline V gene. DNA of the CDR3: TGTGCCAGCAGCTCCCTAGGGGGGAACACTGAAGCTTTCTTT. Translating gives CASSSLGGNTEAFF.

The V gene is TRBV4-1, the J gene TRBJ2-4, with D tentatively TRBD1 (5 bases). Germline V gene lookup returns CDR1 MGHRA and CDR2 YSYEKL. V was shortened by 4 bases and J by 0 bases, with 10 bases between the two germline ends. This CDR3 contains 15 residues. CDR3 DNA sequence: TGCGCCAGCAGCCTTCTAGGGGTAGCCAAAAACATTCAGTACTTC. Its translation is CASSLLGVAKNIQYF.

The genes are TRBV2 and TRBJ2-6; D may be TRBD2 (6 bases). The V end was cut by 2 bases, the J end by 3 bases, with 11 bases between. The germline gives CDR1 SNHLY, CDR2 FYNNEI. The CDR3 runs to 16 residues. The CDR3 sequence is CASSEFGGYGANVLTF. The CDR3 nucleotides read TGTGCCAGCAGTGAATTTGGGGGGTATGGGGCCAACGTCCTGACTTTC.

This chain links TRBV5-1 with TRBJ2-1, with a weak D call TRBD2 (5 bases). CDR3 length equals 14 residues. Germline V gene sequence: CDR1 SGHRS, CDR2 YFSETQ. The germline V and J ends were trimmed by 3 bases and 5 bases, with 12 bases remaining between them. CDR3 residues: CASSWLEGNNEQFF. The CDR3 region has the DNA TGCGCCAGCAGCTGGCTCGAGGGTAACAATGAGCAGTTCTTC.

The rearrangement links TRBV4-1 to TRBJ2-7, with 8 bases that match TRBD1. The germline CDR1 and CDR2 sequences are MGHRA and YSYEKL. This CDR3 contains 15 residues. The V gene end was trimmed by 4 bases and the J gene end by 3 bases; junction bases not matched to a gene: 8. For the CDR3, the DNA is TGCGCCAGCAGCCCAGGACAGGGACAGTTCTACGAGCAGTACTTC. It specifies CASSPGQGQFYEQYF.

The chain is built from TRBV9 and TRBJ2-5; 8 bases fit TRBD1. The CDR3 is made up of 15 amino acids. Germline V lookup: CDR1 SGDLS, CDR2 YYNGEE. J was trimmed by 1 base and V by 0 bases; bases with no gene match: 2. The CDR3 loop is CASSVGQGTQETQYF. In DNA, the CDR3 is TGTGCCAGCAGCGTAGGACAGGGGACCCAAGAGACCCAGTACTTC.

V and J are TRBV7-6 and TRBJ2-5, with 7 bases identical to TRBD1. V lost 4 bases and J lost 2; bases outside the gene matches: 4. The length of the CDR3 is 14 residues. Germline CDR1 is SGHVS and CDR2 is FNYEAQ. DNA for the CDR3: TGTGCCAGCAGCTCGGGACAGCCACAAGAGACCCAGTACTTC. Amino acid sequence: CASSSGQPQETQYF.

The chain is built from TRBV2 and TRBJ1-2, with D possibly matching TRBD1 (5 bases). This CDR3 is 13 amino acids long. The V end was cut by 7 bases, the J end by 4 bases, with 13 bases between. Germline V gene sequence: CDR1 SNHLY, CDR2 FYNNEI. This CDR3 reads CASIRGEAYGYTF. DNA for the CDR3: TGTGCCAGCATCCGGGGGGAGGCCTATGGCTACACCTTC.

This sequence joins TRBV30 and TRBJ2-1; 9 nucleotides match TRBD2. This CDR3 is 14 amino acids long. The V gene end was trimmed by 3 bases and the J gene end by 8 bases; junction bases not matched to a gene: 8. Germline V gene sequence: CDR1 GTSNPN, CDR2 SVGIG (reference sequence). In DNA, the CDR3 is TGTGCCTGGAGAGAAGCGGGAGGCCGGGATGAGCAGTTCTTC. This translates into CAWREAGGRDEQFF.

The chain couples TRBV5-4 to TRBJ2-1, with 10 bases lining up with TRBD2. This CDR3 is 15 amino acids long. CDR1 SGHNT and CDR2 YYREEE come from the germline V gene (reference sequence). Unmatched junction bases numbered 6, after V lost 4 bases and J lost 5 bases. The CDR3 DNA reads TGTGCCAGCAGCCCTAGCGGGAGAGGGAACAATGAGCAGTTCTTC. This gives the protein CASSPSGRGNNEQFF.

The CDR3 bases are TGTGCCAGCAGTCACAGGGGGCGGGGCTACACCTTC. This gives the protein CASSHRGRGYTF. The gene calls are TRBV27 and TRBJ1-2; 9 positions match TRBD1. CDR1 MNHEY and CDR2 SMNVEV come from the germline V gene (reference sequence). Trimming removed 5 bases from V and 8 bases from J; junction bases left unmatched: 3. This CDR3 contains 12 residues.

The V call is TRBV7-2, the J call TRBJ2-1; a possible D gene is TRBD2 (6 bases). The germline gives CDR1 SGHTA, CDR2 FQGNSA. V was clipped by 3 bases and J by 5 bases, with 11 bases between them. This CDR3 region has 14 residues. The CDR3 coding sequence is TGTGCCAGCAGCTTTCGGCGGGAACACAATGAGCAGTTCTTC. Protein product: CASSFRREHNEQFF. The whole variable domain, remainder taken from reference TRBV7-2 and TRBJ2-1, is GAGVSQSPSNKVTEKGKDVELRCDPISGHTALYWYRQSLGQGLEFLIYFQGNSAPDKSGLPSDRFSAERTGGSVSTLTIQRTQQEDSAVYLCASSFRREHNEQFFGPGTRLTVL.

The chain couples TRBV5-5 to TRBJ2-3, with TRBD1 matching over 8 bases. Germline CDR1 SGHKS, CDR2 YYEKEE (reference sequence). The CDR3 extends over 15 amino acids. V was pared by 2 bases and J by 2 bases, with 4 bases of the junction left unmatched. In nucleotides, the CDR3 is TGTGCCAGCAGCTTCCGGGACAGGCTCACAGATACGCAGTATTTT. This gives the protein CASSFRDRLTDTQYF.

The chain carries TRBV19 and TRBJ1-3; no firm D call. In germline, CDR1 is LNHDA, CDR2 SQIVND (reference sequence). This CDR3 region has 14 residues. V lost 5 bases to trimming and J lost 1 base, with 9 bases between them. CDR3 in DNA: TGTGCCAGTAGTCTCCGGGGATCTGGAAACACCATATATTTT. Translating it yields CASSLRGSGNTIYF.

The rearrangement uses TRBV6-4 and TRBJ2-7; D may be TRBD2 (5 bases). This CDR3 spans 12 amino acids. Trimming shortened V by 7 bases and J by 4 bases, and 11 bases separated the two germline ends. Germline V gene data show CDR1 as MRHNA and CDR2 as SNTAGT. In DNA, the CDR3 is TGTGCCAGCAAGAGTTCGGGGTACGAGCAGTACTTC. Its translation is CASKSSGYEQYF.

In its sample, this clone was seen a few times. CDR3 bases: TGTGCCAGCAGCTTGGGGGTAGCGGGGTCCTACGAGCAGTACTTC. Translation gives CASSLGVAGSYEQYF. The chain employs TRBV5-4 and TRBJ2-7; 8 nucleotides match TRBD2. CDR3 size: 15 residues. Germline V gene data show CDR1 as SGHNT and CDR2 as YYREEE (reference sequence). Trimming removed 0 bases from V and 1 base from J; junction bases left unmatched: 3.

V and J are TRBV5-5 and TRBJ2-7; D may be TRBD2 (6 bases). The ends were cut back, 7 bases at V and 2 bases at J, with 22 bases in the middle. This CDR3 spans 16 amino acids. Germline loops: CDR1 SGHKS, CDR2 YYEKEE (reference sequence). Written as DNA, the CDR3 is TGTGCCAGCTTCCCCCTACAGGCGACTAGAACCTACGAGCAGTACTTC. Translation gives CASFPLQATRTYEQYF.